This T cell receptor beta chain was obtained from a study of technical replicates of blood from a few donors. The assay was immunoSEQ multiplex PCR, and TCRdb's table has in-frame clones only and misses some. The table has around 50,000 clones, 95% to 97% seen once; the top ten hold about 0.41%. Germline assignment: CDR1 SEHNR and CDR2 FQNEAQ (reference sequence). This CDR3 is built from 15 residues. V dropped 1 base and J dropped 4 bases, with 13 bases sitting between them. The sequence came from a human donor in good health. Material for sequencing was T cells isolated from PBMCs. This chain uses TRBV7-9 with TRBJ2-5, with a weak D call TRBD2 (6 bases). The CDR3 spells CASSLGLTEGETQYF. The CDR3 nucleotides are TGTGCCAGCAGCTTAGGACTTACGGAGGGAGAGACCCAGTACTTC.